The 25 T cell receptor beta chains in this list originate from one sample, sequenced in a study of cytomegalovirus exposure and HLA in healthy donors. The PCR contained 60 Vbeta and 13 Jbeta primers. Clones were read by immunoSEQ multiplex PCR, and TCRdb kept only the in-frame ones, dropping some. Of about 200,000 clones in the sample, around 80% were seen once. The sample comprised PBMCs. These receptors were collected from a young man in good health and CMV-seronegative.

J is TRBJ2-7 and V is TRBV5-8; 7 bases line up with TRBD1. Looked up from germline, CDR1 is SGHTS and CDR2 is YDEGEE. The CDR3 has 15 amino acids. Unmatched junction bases numbered 12, after V lost 4 bases and J lost 5 bases. The CDR3 here is CASSVRQGRGDEQYF. The CDR3 DNA sequence: TGTGCCAGCAGCGTACGACAGGGCCGGGGTGACGAGCAGTACTTC.

V is TRBV9 and J is TRBJ2-5; 8 bases are shared with TRBD1. Germline V gene lookup returns CDR1 SGDLS and CDR2 YYNGEE. V lost 0 bases to trimming and J lost 1 base; unmatched junction nucleotides: 2. The CDR3 is 15 residues long. The CDR3 DNA follows: TGTGCCAGCAGCGTAGAGGGGACAGGCCAAGAGACCCAGTACTTC. It specifies CASSVEGTGQETQYF. The full variable domain, rest sourced from reference TRBV9 and TRBJ2-5, is DSGVTQTPKHLITATGQRVTLRCSPRSGDLSVYWYQQSLDQGLQFLIQYYNGEERAKGNILERFSAQQFPDLHSELNLSSLELGDSALYFCASSVEGTGQETQYFGPGTRLLVL.

The rearrangement uses TRBV10-3 and TRBJ1-2; 8 nucleotides agree with TRBD1. Per germline, CDR1 ENHRY and CDR2 SYGVKD. This CDR3 contains 13 residues. V trimming: 5 bases; J trimming: 8 bases; junction bases outside the gene matches: 7. Written as DNA, the CDR3 is TGTGCCATCAGTTCCGGACAGGGCGACGGCTACACCTTC. Its protein product is CAISSGQGDGYTF.

The chain uses TRBV27 and TRBJ2-2; TRBD2 is a possible D gene (5 bases). The length of the CDR3 is 13 residues. Trimming shortened V by 3 bases and J by 6 bases, and 8 bases separated the two germline ends. CDR1 and CDR2 (germline): MNHEY, SMNVEV (reference sequence). In nucleotides, the CDR3 is TGTGCCAGCAGTTTCCGGGGAGCCGGGGAGCTGTTTTTT. Translation gives CASSFRGAGELFF.

V gene TRBV10-2 combines with J gene TRBJ2-5; the match to TRBD2 covers 13 bases. J gave up 11 bases and V 6 bases, and 9 bases lay outside the gene matches. The CDR3 spans 14 residues. Germline CDR1 WSHSY, CDR2 SAAADI. The CDR3 bases are TGCGCCAGCAGACTAGCGGGGGGGCCTGGAGAGCAGTACTTC. This translates into CASRLAGGPGEQYF.

The chain employs TRBV18 and TRBJ2-5; D is perhaps TRBD1 (6 bases). The closer fit of TRBJ2-7 to the DNA end suggests the J call may be wrong. The length of the CDR3 is 14 residues. The V gene's germline CDR1 is KGHSH and CDR2 LQKENI. The CDR3 spells CASSRSSGDYEQYF. The CDR3 DNA reads as TGTGCCAGCTCACGGAGCTCAGGGGACTACGAGCAGTACTTC.

V and J are TRBV15 and TRBJ2-7, with a weak D call TRBD2 (6 bases). Trimming took off 0 bases at V and 3 bases at J, with 15 bases between the two ends. This CDR3 is 16 amino acids long. The germline gives CDR1 LNHNV, CDR2 YYDKDF (reference sequence). The CDR3 spells CATSRDPPEGRYEQYF. Here the CDR3 DNA reads TGTGCCACCAGCAGAGACCCACCGGAGGGCCGCTACGAGCAGTACTTC.

The chain carries TRBV19 and TRBJ1-5, with D maybe TRBD1 (6 bases). The CDR3 consists of 15 residues. Trimming shortened V by 2 bases and J by 6 bases, and 14 bases separated the two germline ends. Germline CDR1 and CDR2: LNHDA and SQIVND (reference sequence). CDR3 nucleotides: TGTGCCAGTAGTATAAGAAGACAGGCTCTTCAGCCCCAGCATTTT. Translation gives CASSIRRQALQPQHF.

This clone was counted between two and nine times. The V and J genes are TRBV7-9 and TRBJ2-1, with 9 nucleotides matching TRBD2. The CDR3 sequence is 16 residues long. After removal of 0 bases from V and 3 bases from J, the junction contained 3 bases not matched to a gene. CDR1 and CDR2 (germline): SEHNR, FQNEAQ (reference sequence). CDR3 sequence (DNA): TGTGCCAGCAGCTTAGCCCCTAGCGGGGTCTACAATGAGCAGTTCTTC. Translated: CASSLAPSGVYNEQFF.

The chain combines TRBV7-9 with TRBJ2-2, with D tentatively TRBD2 (5 bases). There are 15 residues in the CDR3. The ends were cut back, 1 base at V and 6 bases at J, with 12 bases in the middle. Germline CDR1 and CDR2: SEHNR and FQNEAQ (reference sequence). The CDR3 spells CASSLGGSAPGELFF. In nucleotides, the CDR3 is TGTGCCAGCAGCTTAGGAGGGTCGGCCCCCGGGGAGCTGTTTTTT.

The chain employs TRBV27 and TRBJ1-2; maybe TRBD1 (6 bases). Trimming removed 3 bases from V and 0 bases from J, with 8 bases in between. The CDR3 covers 14 residues. Per germline, CDR1 MNHEY and CDR2 SMNVEV (reference sequence). CDR3: CASSFAGANYGYTF. The CDR3 nucleotides are TGTGCCAGCAGTTTCGCAGGGGCTAACTATGGCTACACCTTC.

This rearrangement joins TRBV27 to TRBJ1-2; possible D gene TRBD1, 6 bases. This CDR3 has 14 residues. Per the germline V gene, CDR1 is MNHEY and CDR2 is SMNVEV (reference sequence). Trimming took off 5 bases at V and 8 bases at J, with 18 bases between the two ends. This chain's CDR3 is CASSRAGASGGYTF. The CDR3 DNA follows: TGTGCCAGCAGTCGGGCAGGGGCCTCGGGGGGCTACACCTTC.

The chain links TRBV2 to TRBJ1-4, with a tentative D call TRBD1 (6 bases). V was clipped by 5 bases and J by 5 bases, with 18 bases between them. Germline V gene sequence: CDR1 SNHLY, CDR2 FYNNEI. The CDR3 covers 16 residues. The CDR3 bases are TGTGCCAGCAGTCACCGGGACACCGGTTTGAATGAAAAACTGTTTTTT. It encodes CASSHRDTGLNEKLFF.

The chain links TRBV7-9 to TRBJ2-1, with a tentative D call TRBD2 (7 bases). This CDR3 contains 15 residues. V lost 6 bases to trimming and J lost 6 bases, with 18 bases between them. The germline gives CDR1 SEHNR, CDR2 FQNEAQ (reference sequence). CDR3 DNA: TGTGCCAGCAGGGAGGGCGGGGGCCCCGTCAATGAGCAGTTCTTC. It yields the protein CASREGGGPVNEQFF.

This clone was observed a single time. The chain couples TRBV5-5 to TRBJ1-3; D unclear. This CDR3 region has 15 residues. Trimming took 2 bases from V and 0 from J, leaving 9 bases between them. CDR1 SGHKS and CDR2 YYEKEE come from the germline V gene (reference sequence). The CDR3 nucleotides are TGTGCCAGCAGCTTACTCGGGAGCTCTGGAAACACCATATATTTT. Its protein product is CASSLLGSSGNTIYF.

The rearrangement joins TRBV7-9 to TRBJ1-5; D is unresolved. The CDR3 consists of 15 residues. Germline-derived CDR1 and CDR2 are SEHNR and FQNEAQ (reference sequence). V lost 1 base to trimming and J lost 2 bases, with 9 bases between them. CDR3 protein: CASSLDGRRNQPQHF. CDR3 DNA: TGTGCCAGCAGCTTAGACGGGAGGCGCAATCAGCCCCAGCATTTT.

The chain carries TRBV9 and TRBJ1-1; D is unresolved. From germline, CDR1 is SGDLS and CDR2 YYNGEE. The V gene lost 0 bases and the J gene lost 4 bases, with 10 bases spanning the gap. This CDR3 has 14 residues. The CDR3 protein is CASSVGAVGTEAFF. The CDR3 nucleotides are TGTGCCAGCAGCGTAGGGGCTGTGGGCACTGAAGCTTTCTTT.

The chain combines TRBV7-2 with TRBJ1-6; tentative D call: TRBD1 (5 bases). With 2 bases removed from V and 6 bases from J, the gap between germline ends came to 8 bases. The CDR3 covers 14 residues. Germline V CDR1 and CDR2: SGHTA, FQGNSA. The CDR3: CASSLQGSNSPLHF. DNA of the CDR3: TGTGCCAGCAGCTTACAGGGAAGTAATTCACCCCTCCACTTT. Combining the CDR3 with reference TRBV7-2 and TRBJ1-6 gives the whole variable domain GAGVSQSPSNKVTEKGKDVELRCDPISGHTALYWYRQSLGQGLEFLIYFQGNSAPDKSGLPSDRFSAERTGGSVSTLTIQRTQQEDSAVYLCASSLQGSNSPLHFGNGTRLTVT.

In DNA, the CDR3 is TGTGCCAGCAGCCAAAGGGGCAGGGTAGAGTATGGCTACACCTTC. Its protein product is CASSQRGRVEYGYTF. J is TRBJ1-2 and V is TRBV7-8; perhaps TRBD1 as D (5 bases). Trimming removed 5 bases from V and 5 bases from J, with 18 bases in between. There are 15 residues in the CDR3. Germline V gives CDR1 SGHVS, CDR2 FQNEAQ.

The gene calls are TRBV4-1 and TRBJ1-4; TRBD1 matches 10 bases. Germline lookup yields CDR1 MGHRA and CDR2 YSYEKL. This CDR3 comprises 16 residues. V lost 6 bases to trimming and J lost 6 bases; unmatched junction nucleotides: 10. The CDR3 DNA follows: TGCGCCAGCAGTCGCAATTGGGGGACAGGGGATGAAAAACTGTTTTTT. Its protein is CASSRNWGTGDEKLFF.

As for this clone: At one boundary the junction diverges from the germline segment, which might be a read error. The J gene is TRBJ1-1, the V gene TRBV6-1, with TRBD1 matching 7 bases. This CDR3 is 13 amino acids long. Per germline, CDR1 MNHNS and CDR2 SASEGT. The CDR3 DNA follows: TGTGCCAGCAGCGAGGGACAGTCCCTGGGAAGTTTTTTT. Its translation is CASSEGQSLGSFF.

This rearrangement joins TRBV5-1 to TRBJ1-1; no clear D. Germline CDR1 and CDR2: SGHRS and YFSETQ. The length of the CDR3 is 12 residues. V lost 2 bases to trimming and J lost 5 bases, with 7 bases between them. CDR3 loop: CASSFGRTEAFF. Written as DNA, the CDR3 is TGCGCCAGCAGCTTCGGTCGGACTGAAGCTTTCTTT.

This chain uses TRBV5-1 with TRBJ1-5, with a weak D call TRBD1 (5 bases). Germline V gene lookup returns CDR1 SGHRS and CDR2 YFSETQ. The length of the CDR3 is 16 residues. V lost 5 bases, J lost 5 bases, and 20 bases lay in between. The DNA of the CDR3 is TGCGCCAGCAGTGGGGTCGGGGGGGACGAAGATCAGCCCCAGCATTTT. Amino acids: CASSGVGGDEDQPQHF.

This sequence joins TRBV18 and TRBJ1-5; D is ambiguous. The germline V and J ends were trimmed by 3 bases and 8 bases, with 11 bases remaining between them. Per germline, CDR1 KGHSH and CDR2 LQKENI. The CDR3 runs 13 residues. CDR3 sequence reads: CASSPSLGEPQHF. The CDR3 DNA is TGTGCCAGCTCACCTTCTCTCGGAGAGCCCCAGCATTTT.

This clone was seen more than once but under ten times. The chain uses TRBV14 and TRBJ2-1, with 13 positions matching TRBD2. Germline lookup yields CDR1 SGHDN and CDR2 FVKESK. J lost 6 bases, V lost 4 bases, and 9 bases had no gene match. This CDR3 is built from 17 residues. The CDR3 sequence is CASSPTLLAGGPNEQFF. In DNA, the CDR3 is TGTGCCAGCAGCCCCACCTTACTAGCGGGGGGGCCCAATGAGCAGTTCTTC.